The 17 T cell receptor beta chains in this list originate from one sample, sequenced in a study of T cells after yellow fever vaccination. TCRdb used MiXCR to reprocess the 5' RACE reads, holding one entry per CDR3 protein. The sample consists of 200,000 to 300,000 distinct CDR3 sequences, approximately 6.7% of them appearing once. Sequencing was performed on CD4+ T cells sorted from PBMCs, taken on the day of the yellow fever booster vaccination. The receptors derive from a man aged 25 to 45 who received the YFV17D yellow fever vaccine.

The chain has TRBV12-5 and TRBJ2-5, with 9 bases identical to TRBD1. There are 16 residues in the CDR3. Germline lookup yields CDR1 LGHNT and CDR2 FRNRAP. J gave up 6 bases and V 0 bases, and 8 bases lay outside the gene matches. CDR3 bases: TGTGCTAGTGGTTTGGTAACAGGGGGCGCTGGTAAGACCCAGTACTTC. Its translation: CASGLVTGGAGKTQYF.

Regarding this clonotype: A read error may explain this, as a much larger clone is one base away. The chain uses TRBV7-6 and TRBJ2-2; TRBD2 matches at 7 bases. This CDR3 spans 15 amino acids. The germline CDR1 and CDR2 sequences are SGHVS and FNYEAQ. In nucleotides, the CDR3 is TGTGCCAGCAGCAAAGCGGGACTAAACACCGGGAAGCTGTTTTTT. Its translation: CASSKAGLNTGKLFF.

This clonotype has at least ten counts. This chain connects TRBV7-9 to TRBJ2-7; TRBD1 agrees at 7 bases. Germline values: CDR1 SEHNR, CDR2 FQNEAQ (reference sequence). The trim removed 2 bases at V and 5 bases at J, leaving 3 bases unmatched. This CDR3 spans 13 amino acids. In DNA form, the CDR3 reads TGTGCCAGCAGCTTATACGACAGGGACGAGCAGTACTTC. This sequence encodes CASSLYDRDEQYF.

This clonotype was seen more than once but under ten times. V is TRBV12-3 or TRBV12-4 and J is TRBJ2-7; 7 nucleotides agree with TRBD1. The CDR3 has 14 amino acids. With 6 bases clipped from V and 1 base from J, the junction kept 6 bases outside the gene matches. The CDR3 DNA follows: TGTGCCAGCAGCCGGGGACAGCCGTCCTACGAGCAGTACTTC. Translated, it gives CASSRGQPSYEQYF.

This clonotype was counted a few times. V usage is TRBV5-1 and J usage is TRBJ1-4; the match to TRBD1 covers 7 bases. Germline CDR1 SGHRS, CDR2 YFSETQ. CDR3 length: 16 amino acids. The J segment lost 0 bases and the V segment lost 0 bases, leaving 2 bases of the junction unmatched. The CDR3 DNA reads TGCGCCAGCAGCTTGGGGGACAGAACAACTAATGAAAAACTGTTTTTT. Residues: CASSLGDRTTNEKLFF.

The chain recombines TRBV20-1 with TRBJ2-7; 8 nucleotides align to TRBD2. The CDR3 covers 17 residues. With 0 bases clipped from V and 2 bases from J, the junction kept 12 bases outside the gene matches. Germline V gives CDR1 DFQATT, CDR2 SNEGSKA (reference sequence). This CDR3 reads CSARDKAGAVSPYEQYF. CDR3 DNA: TGCAGTGCTAGAGATAAAGCGGGGGCGGTATCCCCCTACGAGCAGTACTTC.

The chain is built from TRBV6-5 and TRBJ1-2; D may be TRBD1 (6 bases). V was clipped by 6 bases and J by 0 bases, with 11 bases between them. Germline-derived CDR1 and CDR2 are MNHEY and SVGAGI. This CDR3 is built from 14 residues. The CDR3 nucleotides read TGTGCCAGCAGCTACGGGACAACTAACTATGGCTACACCTTC. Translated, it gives CASSYGTTNYGYTF.

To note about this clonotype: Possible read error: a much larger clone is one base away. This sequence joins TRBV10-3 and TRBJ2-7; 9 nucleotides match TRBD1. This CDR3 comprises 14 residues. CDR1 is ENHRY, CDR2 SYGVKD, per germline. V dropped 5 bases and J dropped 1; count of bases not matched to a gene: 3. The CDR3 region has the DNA TGTGCCATCAGTCCGGGACAGGGATCCTACGAGCAGTACTTC. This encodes CAISPGQGSYEQYF.

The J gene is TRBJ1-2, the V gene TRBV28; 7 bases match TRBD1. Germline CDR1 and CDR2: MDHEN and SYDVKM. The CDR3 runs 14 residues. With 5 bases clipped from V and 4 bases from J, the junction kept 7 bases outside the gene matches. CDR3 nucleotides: TGTGCCAGCAGTCCCGCAGGGGGAGGCTATGGCTACACCTTC. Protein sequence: CASSPAGGGYGYTF.

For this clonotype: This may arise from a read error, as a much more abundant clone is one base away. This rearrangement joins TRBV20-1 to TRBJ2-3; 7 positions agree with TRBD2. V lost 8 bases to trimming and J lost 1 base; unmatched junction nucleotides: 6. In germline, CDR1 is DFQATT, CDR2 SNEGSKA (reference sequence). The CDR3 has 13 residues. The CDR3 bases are TGCAGTTCCCGACTAGCAGGCACAGATACGCAGTATTTT. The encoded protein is CSSRLAGTDTQYF.

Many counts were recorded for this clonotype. For the CDR3, the DNA is TGTGCCAGCAGTTATTGGCTCAATCAGCCCCAGCATTTT. It specifies CASSYWLNQPQHF. The chain links TRBV6-2 or TRBV6-3 to TRBJ1-5; D not resolved. Looked up from germline, CDR1 is MNHEY and CDR2 is SVGEGT. Deletions cut 3 bases from V and 3 bases from J, with 6 bases between. The CDR3 length is 13 residues.

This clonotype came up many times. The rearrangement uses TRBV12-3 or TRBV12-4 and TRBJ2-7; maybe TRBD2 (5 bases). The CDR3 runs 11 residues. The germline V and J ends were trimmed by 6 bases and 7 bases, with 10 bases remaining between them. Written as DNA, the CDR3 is TGTGCCAGCAGCGGGGTTCGGGAGCAGTACTTC. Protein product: CASSGVREQYF.

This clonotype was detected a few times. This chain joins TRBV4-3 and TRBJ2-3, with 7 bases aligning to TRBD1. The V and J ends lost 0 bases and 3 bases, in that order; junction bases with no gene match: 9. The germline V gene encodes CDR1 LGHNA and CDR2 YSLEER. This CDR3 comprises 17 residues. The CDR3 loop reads CASSQDPQDRQTDTQYF. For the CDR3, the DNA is TGCGCCAGCAGCCAAGATCCCCAGGACAGGCAGACAGATACGCAGTATTTT.

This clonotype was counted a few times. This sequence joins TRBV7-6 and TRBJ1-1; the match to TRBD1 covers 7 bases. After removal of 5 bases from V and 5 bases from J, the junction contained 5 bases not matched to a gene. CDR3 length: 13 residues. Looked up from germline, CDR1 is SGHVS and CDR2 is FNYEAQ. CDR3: CASSGTVGTEAFF. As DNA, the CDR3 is TGTGCCAGCAGCGGGACAGTCGGGACTGAAGCTTTCTTT.

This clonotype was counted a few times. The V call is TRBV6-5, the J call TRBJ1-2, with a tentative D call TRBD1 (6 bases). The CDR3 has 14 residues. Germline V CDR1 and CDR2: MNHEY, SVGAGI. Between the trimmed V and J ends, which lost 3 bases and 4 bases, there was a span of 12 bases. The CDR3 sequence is CASSYQGSLYGYTF. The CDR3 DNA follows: TGTGCCAGCAGTTATCAGGGGTCCCTCTATGGCTACACCTTC.

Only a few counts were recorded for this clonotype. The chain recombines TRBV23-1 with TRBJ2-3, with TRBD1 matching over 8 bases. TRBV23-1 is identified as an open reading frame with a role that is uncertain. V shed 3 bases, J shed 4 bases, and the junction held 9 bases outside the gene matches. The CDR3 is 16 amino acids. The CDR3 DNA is TGCGCCAGCAGTCATACCGGACAGGGCAAGGCAGATACGCAGTATTTT. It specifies CASSHTGQGKADTQYF.

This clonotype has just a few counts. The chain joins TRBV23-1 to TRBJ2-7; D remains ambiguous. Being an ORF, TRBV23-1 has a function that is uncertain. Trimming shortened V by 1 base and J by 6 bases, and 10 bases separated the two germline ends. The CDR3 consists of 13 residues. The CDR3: CASSQLIQSEQYF. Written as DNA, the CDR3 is TGCGCCAGCAGTCAATTGATCCAGAGCGAGCAGTACTTC.